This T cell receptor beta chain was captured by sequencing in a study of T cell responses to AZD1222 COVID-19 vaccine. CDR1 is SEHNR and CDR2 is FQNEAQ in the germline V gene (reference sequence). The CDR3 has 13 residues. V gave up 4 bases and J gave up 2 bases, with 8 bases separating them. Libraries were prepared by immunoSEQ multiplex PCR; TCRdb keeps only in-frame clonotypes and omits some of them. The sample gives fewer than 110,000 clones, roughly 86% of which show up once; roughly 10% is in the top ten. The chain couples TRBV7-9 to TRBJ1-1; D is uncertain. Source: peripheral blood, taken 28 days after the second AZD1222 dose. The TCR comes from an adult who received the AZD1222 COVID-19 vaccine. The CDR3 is CASSSNPNTEAFF. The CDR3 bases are TGTGCCAGCAGCTCAAACCCAAACACTGAAGCTTTCTTT. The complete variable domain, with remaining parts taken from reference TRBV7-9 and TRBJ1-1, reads DTGVSQNPRHKITKRGQNVTFRCDPISEHNRLYWYRQTLGQGPEFLTYFQNEAQLEKSRLLSDRFSAERPKGSFSTLEIQRTEQGDSAMYLCASSSNPNTEAFFGQGTRLTVV.